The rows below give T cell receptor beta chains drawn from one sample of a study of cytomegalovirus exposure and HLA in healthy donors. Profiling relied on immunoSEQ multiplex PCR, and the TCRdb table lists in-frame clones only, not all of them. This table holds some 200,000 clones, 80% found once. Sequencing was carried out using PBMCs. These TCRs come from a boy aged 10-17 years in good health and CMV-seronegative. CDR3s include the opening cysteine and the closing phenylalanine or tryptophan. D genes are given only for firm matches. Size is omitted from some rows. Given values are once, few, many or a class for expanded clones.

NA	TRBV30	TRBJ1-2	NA	TGTGCCTGGAGTGTGGGCGAAAGCTACACCTTC	CAWSVGESYTF
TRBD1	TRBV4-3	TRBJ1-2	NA	TGCGCCAGCAGCCAAGGGAGGACAGGGAGTGTAGGCTACACCTTC	CASSQGRTGSVGYTF
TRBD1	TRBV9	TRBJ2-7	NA	TGTGCCAGCAGCGTAGGGACAGGGGAAACATGGGAGCAGTACTTC	CASSVGTGETWEQYF
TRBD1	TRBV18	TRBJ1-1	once	TGTGCCAGCTCACCGTCGGGACAGGGGACGGGCACTGAAGCTTTCTTT	CASSPSGQGTGTEAFF
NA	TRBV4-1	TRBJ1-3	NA	TGCGCCAGCAGCCAAGATGCGGACAGTATCCTAAACACCATATATTTT	CASSQDADSILNTIYF
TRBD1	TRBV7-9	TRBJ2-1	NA	TGTGCCAGCAGCTTAGACCGGGACAGGGCCTACAATGAGCAGTTCTTC	CASSLDRDRAYNEQFF
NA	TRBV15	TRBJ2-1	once	TGTGCCACCAGCAGAGGACTAGAAGATTGGAATGAGCAGTTCTTC	CATSRGLEDWNEQFF
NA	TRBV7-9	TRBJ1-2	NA	TGTGCCAGCAGCCCCCACTTCTCTGGGGGCAGGGGAACGGGGGGCTACACCTTC	CASSPHFSGGRGTGGYTF
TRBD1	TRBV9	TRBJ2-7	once	TGTGCCAGCAGCACCCTTGGGGCAGGGGGCATGTACGAGCAGTACTTC	CASSTLGAGGMYEQYF
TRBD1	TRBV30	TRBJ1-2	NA	TGTGCCTGGAGGGGACAGTCTAACTATGGCTACACCTTC	CAWRGQSNYGYTF
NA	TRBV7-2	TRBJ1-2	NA	TGTGCCAGCAGGAAGGGCGGGGGGGGGAGTAACTATGGCTACACCTTC	CASRKGGGGSNYGYTF
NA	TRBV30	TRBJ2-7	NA	TGTGCCTGGGAGGACTCCTACGAGCAGTACTTC	CAWEDSYEQYF
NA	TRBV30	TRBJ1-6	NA	TGTGCCTGGAGTGACGTGACAGTGAATTCACCCCTCCACTTT	CAWSDVTVNSPLHF
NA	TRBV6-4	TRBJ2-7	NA	TGTGCCAGCAGTGACACCCCCCCCGTGGAGGCCCACCAAAGCTCTAGGGACGAGCAGTACTTC	CASSDTPPVEAHQSSRDEQYF
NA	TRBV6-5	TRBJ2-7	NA	TGTGCCAGCGCGCGCTCCCTGCCCGAGCAGTACTTC	CASARSLPEQYF
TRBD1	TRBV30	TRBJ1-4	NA	TGTGTCTGGAGCCTCATTCTAACGACAGGGGGTGGGGAAAAACTGTTTTTT	CVWSLILTTGGGEKLFF
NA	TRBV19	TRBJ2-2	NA	TGTGCCAGTACTCGGGACTCTGCCATTGGCGGGGAGCTGTTTTTT	CASTRDSAIGGELFF
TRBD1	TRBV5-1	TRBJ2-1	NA	TGCGCCAGCGGAATTTCAACAGGGGGCACAGATGAGCAGTTCTTC	CASGISTGGTDEQFF
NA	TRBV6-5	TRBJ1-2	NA	TGTGCCAGCAGCTCCTCGCGGGCTTATAATGGCTACACCTTC	CASSSSRAYNGYTF
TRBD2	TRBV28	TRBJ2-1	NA	TGTGCCAGCAGTTCCCCTAGTCGGGGGGTGAATGAGCAGTTCTTC	CASSSPSRGVNEQFF
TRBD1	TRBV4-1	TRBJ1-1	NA	TGCGCCAGCAGACAGGGGGAGTACACTGAAGCTTTCTTT	CASRQGEYTEAFF
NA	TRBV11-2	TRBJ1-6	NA	TGTGCCAGCAGCTTAGCGGGGGGTCCGAATTCACCCCTCCACTTT	CASSLAGGPNSPLHF
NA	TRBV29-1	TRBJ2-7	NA	TGCAGCGTTGCGGGGGTGGAATACGGTTACGAGCAGTACTTC	CSVAGVEYGYEQYF
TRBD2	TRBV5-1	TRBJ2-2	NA	TGCGCCAGCAGCTTTAGCGGGAGGTCGAACACCGGGGAGCTGTTTTTT	CASSFSGRSNTGELFF
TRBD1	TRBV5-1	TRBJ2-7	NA	TGCGCCAGCAGCTCTGGGACAGCCGCTTCCTACGAGCAGTACTTC	CASSSGTAASYEQYF
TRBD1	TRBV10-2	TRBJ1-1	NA	TGCGCCAGCAGTGTGACAGGGCAAAGCACTGAAGCTTTCTTT	CASSVTGQSTEAFF
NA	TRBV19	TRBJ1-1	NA	TGTGCCAGTAGTATAGGCAGGTTAGATGAAGCTTTCTTT	CASSIGRLDEAFF
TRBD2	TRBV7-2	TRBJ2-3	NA	TGTGCCAGCAGCTTAAGGGTCGGGGAGGGTAGGGCAGATACGCAGTATTTT	CASSLRVGEGRADTQYF
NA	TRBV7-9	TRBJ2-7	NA	TGTGCCAGCAGCGCCAGGGGCGTCGGGTACGAGCAGTACTTC	CASSARGVGYEQYF
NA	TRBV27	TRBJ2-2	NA	TGTGCCAGCAGTTTAAGACTCACCGGGGAGCTGTTTTTT	CASSLRLTGELFF
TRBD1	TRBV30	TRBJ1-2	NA	TGTGCCTGGACCAGGGACAGGGGCGTTGGCTACACCTTC	CAWTRDRGVGYTF
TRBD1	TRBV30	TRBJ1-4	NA	TGTGCCTGGAATAGACAGGGGACAGGTGAAAAACTGTTTTTT	CAWNRQGTGEKLFF
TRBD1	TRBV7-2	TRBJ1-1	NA	TGTGCCAGCAGCTTAGGGGACAGTCAGTCCACTGAAGCTTTCTTT	CASSLGDSQSTEAFF
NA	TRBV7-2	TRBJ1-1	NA	TGTGCCAGCAGCTTAGGGACACCCGTGGGGACTGAAGCTTTCTTT	CASSLGTPVGTEAFF
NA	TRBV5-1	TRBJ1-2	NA	TGCGCCAGCAGCTTGAGGCCCCCGGCGGGCGGCTACACCTTC	CASSLRPPAGGYTF
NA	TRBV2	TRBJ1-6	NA	TGTGCCAGCAGCTTCCCACGGTCCCTCCACTTT	CASSFPRSLHF
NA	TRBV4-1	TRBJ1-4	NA	TGCGCCAGCAGCCAAGTAGTTTGGGGGGAAGCGAGGAAACTGTTTTTT	CASSQVVWGEARKLFF
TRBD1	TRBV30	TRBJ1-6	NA	TGTGCCTGGAGTGTACAGGGGTCCTATAATTCACCCCTCCACTTT	CAWSVQGSYNSPLHF
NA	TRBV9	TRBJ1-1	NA	TGTGCCAGCAGCGTGGAGGGGCGGGGGCTGGCTGAAGCTTTCTTT	CASSVEGRGLAEAFF
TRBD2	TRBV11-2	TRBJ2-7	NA	TGTGCCAGCAGCCTGGGGCTAGCGGGGGGCCGCCTCTCCTACGAGCAGTACTTC	CASSLGLAGGRLSYEQYF
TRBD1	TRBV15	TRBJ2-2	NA	TGTGCCACCAGCAGAGATCGGGCCGTAGACAGGGGGGAAACCGGGGAGCTGTTTTTT	CATSRDRAVDRGETGELFF